Presented here are 9 T cell receptor beta chains from one specimen sequenced in a study of response to subunit inactivated influenza vaccine. TCRdb used MiXCR to reprocess the RT-PCR reads, holding one entry per CDR3 protein. The sample holds hundreds of thousands of distinct CDR3 sequences, around 25% seen once. The specimen was CD4+ T cells sorted from PBMCs, collected more than 4 days after vaccination. Source of these receptors: a man over 45 who received an inactivated influenza vaccine.

This clonotype has only a few counts. The chain employs TRBV12-3 or TRBV12-4 and TRBJ1-4; no clear D. Trimming shortened V by 3 bases and J by 7 bases, and 12 bases separated the two germline ends. The CDR3 sequence is 14 residues long. The CDR3 spells CASSFFGEREKLFF. In nucleotides, the CDR3 is TGTGCCAGCAGTTTTTTCGGGGAACGTGAAAAACTGTTTTTT.

This rearrangement joins TRBV6-5 to TRBJ2-3; either TRBD1 or TRBD2 may fit D (6 bases each). Germline CDR1 is MNHEY and CDR2 is SVGAGI. The V and J ends lost 1 base and 2 bases respectively, with 16 bases between them. There are 17 residues in the CDR3. The CDR3 protein is CASSYYLSGGNTDTQYF. The CDR3, as DNA: TGTGCCAGCAGTTACTACCTCTCCGGGGGCAACACAGATACGCAGTATTTT.

This clonotype was seen a handful of times. V usage is TRBV5-1 and J usage is TRBJ1-4; D is uncertain. This CDR3 is 16 amino acids long. CDR1 and CDR2 (germline): SGHRS, YFSETQ. The V end was cut by 4 bases, the J end by 4 bases, with 17 bases between. This CDR3 is CASSAWERVGNEKLFF. CDR3 nucleotide sequence: TGCGCCAGCAGCGCCTGGGAGAGGGTCGGTAATGAAAAACTGTTTTTT. The full variable domain, with the rest looked up from reference TRBV5-1 and TRBJ1-4, is KAGVTQTPRYLIKTRGQQVTLSCSPISGHRSVSWYQQTPGQGLQFLFEYFSETQRNKGNFPGRFSGRQFSNSRSEMNVSTLELGDSALYLCASSAWERVGNEKLFFGSGTQLSVL.

V usage is TRBV6-2 or TRBV6-3 and J usage is TRBJ1-5; D unresolved. This CDR3 comprises 13 residues. V was trimmed by 7 bases and J by 3 bases, leaving 10 bases between them. From germline, CDR1 is MNHEY and CDR2 SVGEGT. CDR3 region: CASMESLNQPQHF. CDR3 sequence (DNA): TGTGCCAGCATGGAGAGCCTCAATCAGCCCCAGCATTTT.

V and J are TRBV6-1 and TRBJ2-3; TRBD2 agrees at 10 bases. Germline-derived CDR1 and CDR2 are MNHNS and SASEGT. V was pared by 8 bases and J by 4 bases, with 21 bases of the junction left unmatched. The length of the CDR3 is 19 residues. This chain's CDR3 is CASSRTDGAGGPSADTQYF. DNA of the CDR3: TGTGCCAGCTCCAGGACCGATGGAGCGGGAGGGCCCTCCGCAGATACGCAGTATTTT.

The rearrangement links TRBV3-1 to TRBJ1-4, with D perhaps matching TRBD1 (6 bases). The germline gives CDR1 LGHDT, CDR2 YNNKEL (reference sequence). The CDR3 contains 18 residues. V was cut by 0 bases and J by 8 bases, with 22 bases left in between. CDR3 protein: CASSQEKFRWQGSEKLFF. CDR3 coding DNA: TGTGCCAGCAGCCAAGAGAAGTTTAGGTGGCAGGGGTCGGAAAAACTGTTTTTT.

This clonotype was detected only a few times. The gene calls are TRBV12-3 or TRBV12-4 and TRBJ2-1; 9 bases are a match to TRBD1. The CDR3 totals 15 residues. The V gene end was trimmed by 7 bases and the J gene end by 6 bases; junction bases not matched to a gene: 10. The CDR3 spells CASIPRTGDPNEQFF. In nucleotides, the CDR3 is TGTGCCAGCATTCCCAGGACAGGGGACCCCAATGAGCAGTTCTTC.

V usage is TRBV2 and J usage is TRBJ2-6; D unresolved. V lost 5 bases and J lost 0, with 17 bases in between. Looked up from germline, CDR1 is SNHLY and CDR2 is FYNNEI. The CDR3 totals 18 residues. CDR3 sequence (DNA): TGTGCCAGCAGTCCGGGTGGCAGAGGAAACTCTGGGGCCAACGTCCTGACTTTC. Its translation: CASSPGGRGNSGANVLTF.

The V gene is TRBV5-1, the J gene TRBJ2-1; D is possibly TRBD1 (6 bases). Germline V lookup: CDR1 SGHRS, CDR2 YFSETQ. CDR3 length: 14 amino acids. V lost 6 bases to trimming and J lost 0 bases, with 10 bases between them. CDR3 nucleotide sequence: TGCGCCAGCAAGGGACACGACTCCTACAATGAGCAGTTCTTC. Its translation is CASKGHDSYNEQFF. Full variable domain (rest looked up from reference TRBV5-1 and TRBJ2-1): KAGVTQTPRYLIKTRGQQVTLSCSPISGHRSVSWYQQTPGQGLQFLFEYFSETQRNKGNFPGRFSGRQFSNSRSEMNVSTLELGDSALYLCASKGHDSYNEQFFGPGTRLTVL.